This T cell receptor (beta chain) emerged from a study of OX40 agonist ivuxolimab in advanced cancers. Study background: Patients were dosed with the agonistic anti-OX40 (CD134) antibody ivuxolimab. Melanoma, hepatocellular carcinoma, head and neck or renal cell cancer occurred in dose-escalation patients. It was permissible to have had prior anti-PD-1, anti-PD-L1 or anti-CTLA-4 therapy, and around 41% had some. Study-wide results and limits: In the 0.1-3.0 mg/kg groups, partial responders showed among the lowest expansion.

Method: immunoSEQ multiplex PCR; TCRdb's copy keeps in-frame clones and lacks some. The sample holds some 60,000 clones; 91% are singletons and the top ten take 3% to 4.5%. Remarks on this clone: The antigen remains unidentified.

The TCR comes from an adult with an advanced solid tumor such as melanoma, head and neck, liver or kidney cancer. The input for sequencing was CD4+ or CD8+ T cells sorted from blood, taken in a trial of the OX40 agonist ivuxolimab.

The CDR3 region has the DNA TGTGCCAGCAGTGTACCGGGACGGTTGGGAGATACGCAGTATTTT. This gives the protein CASSVPGRLGDTQYF. The V gene is TRBV6-4, the J gene TRBJ2-3; D might be TRBD1 or TRBD2, each matching 5 bases. V lost 4 bases, J lost 5 bases, and 16 bases lay in between. This CDR3 comprises 15 residues. The germline gives CDR1 MRHNA, CDR2 SNTAGT.